Here is one T cell receptor (beta chain) with its context. Antigen: not known. This sample was taken from a study of radiation and T cells in renal cell carcinoma. The time point was: blood 2 weeks post-SBRT. As for treatment: 15 Gy SBRT to primary tumor, nephrectomy 4 weeks later. Repertoires were generated with immunoSEQ multiplex PCR, while TCRdb's copy carries only in-frame clones and drops some. The table lists approximately 120,000 clones, around 80% of them singletons. The study's findings and limits: In blood, top tumor clones expanded by 2 weeks, shrinking by 4.

Germline V gives CDR1 SNHLY, CDR2 FYNNEI. The CDR3 runs 14 residues. Deletions cut 7 bases from V and 3 bases from J, with 16 bases between. This chain links TRBV2 with TRBJ2-7; a possible D gene is TRBD1 (6 bases). The TCR comes from a man aged 50-60 years with renal cell carcinoma. The sequenced sample was blood, obtained from a patient whose treatment included radiotherapy and nephrectomy. The CDR3 DNA is TGTGCCAGCAATCCCGGCAGGGGCCGCTACGAGCAGTACTTC. It translates to CASNPGRGRYEQYF.